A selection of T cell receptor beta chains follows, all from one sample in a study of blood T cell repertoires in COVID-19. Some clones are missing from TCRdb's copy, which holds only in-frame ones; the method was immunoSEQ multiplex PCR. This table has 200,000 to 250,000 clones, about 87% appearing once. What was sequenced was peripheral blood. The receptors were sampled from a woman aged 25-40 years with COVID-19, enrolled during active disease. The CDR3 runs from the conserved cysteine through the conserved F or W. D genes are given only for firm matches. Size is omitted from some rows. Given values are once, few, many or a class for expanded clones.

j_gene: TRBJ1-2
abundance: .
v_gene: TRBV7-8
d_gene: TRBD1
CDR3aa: CASSVGGTGGGYGYTF
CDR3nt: TGTGCCAGCAGCGTAGGGGGGACAGGGGGAGGCTATGGCTACACCTTC

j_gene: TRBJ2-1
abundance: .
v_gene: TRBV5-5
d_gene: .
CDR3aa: CASSWGELSNEQFF
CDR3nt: TGTGCCAGCAGCTGGGGGGAGCTTAGTAATGAGCAGTTCTTC

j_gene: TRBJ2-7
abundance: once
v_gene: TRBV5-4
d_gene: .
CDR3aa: CASSRGTAPYEQYF
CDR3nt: TGTGCCAGCAGCCGCGGGACGGCTCCCTACGAGCAGTACTTC

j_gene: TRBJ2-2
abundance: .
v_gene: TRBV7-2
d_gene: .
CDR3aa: CASSLSPGGGTGELFF
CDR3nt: TGTGCCAGCAGCTTATCACCCGGGGGTGGCACCGGGGAGCTGTTTTTT

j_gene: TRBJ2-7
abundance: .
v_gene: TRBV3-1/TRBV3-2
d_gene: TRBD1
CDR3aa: CASSQARDSSYEQYF
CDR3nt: TGTGCCAGCAGCCAAGCCCGGGACAGTTCCTACGAGCAGTACTTC

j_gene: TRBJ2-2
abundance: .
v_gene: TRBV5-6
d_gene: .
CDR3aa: CASSWGGAGELFF
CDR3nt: TGTGCCAGCAGCTGGGGAGGTGCCGGGGAGCTGTTTTTT

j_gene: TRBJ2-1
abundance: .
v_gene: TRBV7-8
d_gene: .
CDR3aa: CASSLQRYNEQFF
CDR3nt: TGTGCCAGCAGCTTACAGCGTTATAATGAGCAGTTCTTC

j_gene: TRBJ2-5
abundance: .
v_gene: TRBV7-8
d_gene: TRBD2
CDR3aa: CASSFRAGGWSETQYF
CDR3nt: TGTGCCAGCAGCTTCCGAGCGGGGGGTTGGTCGGAGACCCAGTACTTC

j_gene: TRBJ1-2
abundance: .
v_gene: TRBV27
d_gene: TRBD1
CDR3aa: CASSFYRGGTSGGYTF
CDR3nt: TGTGCCAGCAGTTTTTACAGGGGGGGGACCAGCGGCGGCTACACCTTC

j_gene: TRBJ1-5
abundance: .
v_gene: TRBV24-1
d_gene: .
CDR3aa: CATSETGSNQPQHF
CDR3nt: TGTGCCACCAGTGAAACAGGGAGCAATCAGCCCCAGCATTTT

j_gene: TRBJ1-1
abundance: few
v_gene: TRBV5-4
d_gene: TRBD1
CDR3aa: CASRSARTGWVTEAFF
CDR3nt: TGTGCCAGCAGGTCGGCGCGGACAGGGTGGGTCACTGAAGCTTTCTTT

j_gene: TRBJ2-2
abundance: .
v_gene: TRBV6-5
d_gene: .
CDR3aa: CASSYFGGNGELFF
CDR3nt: TGTGCCAGCAGTTACTTCGGGGGTAACGGGGAGCTGTTTTTT

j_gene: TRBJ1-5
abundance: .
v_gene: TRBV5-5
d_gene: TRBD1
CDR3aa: CASSLTGGQPQHF
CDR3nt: TGTGCCAGCAGCTTGACAGGGGGCCAGCCCCAGCATTTT

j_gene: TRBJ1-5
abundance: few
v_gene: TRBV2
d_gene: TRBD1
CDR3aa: CASSWGQGADQPQHF
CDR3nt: TGTGCCAGCAGCTGGGGACAGGGGGCGGATCAGCCCCAGCATTTT

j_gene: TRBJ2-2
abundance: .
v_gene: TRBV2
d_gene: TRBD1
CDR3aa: CASRGSGGNDGELFF
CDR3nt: TGTGCCAGCAGGGGCTCAGGGGGCAATGACGGGGAGCTGTTTTTT

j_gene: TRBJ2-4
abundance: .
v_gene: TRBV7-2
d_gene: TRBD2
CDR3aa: CASSKTSGRDGKNIQYF
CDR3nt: TGTGCCAGCAGCAAGACTAGCGGGAGGGATGGCAAAAACATTCAGTACTTC

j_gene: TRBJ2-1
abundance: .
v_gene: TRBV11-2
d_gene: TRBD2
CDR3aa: CASSLEPSGSDEQFF
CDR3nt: TGTGCCAGCAGCTTAGAACCTAGCGGGAGCGATGAGCAGTTCTTC

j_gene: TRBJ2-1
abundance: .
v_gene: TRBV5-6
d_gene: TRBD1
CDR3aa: CASSLMRGQGYNEQFF
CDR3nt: TGTGCCAGCAGCTTGATGAGGGGACAGGGTTACAATGAGCAGTTCTTC

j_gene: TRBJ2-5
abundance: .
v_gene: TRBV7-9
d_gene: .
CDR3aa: CASSQGIRETQYF
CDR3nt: TGTGCCAGCAGCCAGGGGATACGAGAGACCCAGTACTTC

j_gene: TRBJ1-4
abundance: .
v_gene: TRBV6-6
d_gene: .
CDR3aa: CASSSRAGTNEKLFF
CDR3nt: TGTGCCAGCAGTTCCCGGGCGGGAACTAATGAAAAACTGTTTTTT

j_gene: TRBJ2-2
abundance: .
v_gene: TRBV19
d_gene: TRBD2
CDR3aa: CASRLAGVNTGELFF
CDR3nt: TGTGCCAGTAGATTAGCGGGGGTGAACACCGGGGAGCTGTTTTTT

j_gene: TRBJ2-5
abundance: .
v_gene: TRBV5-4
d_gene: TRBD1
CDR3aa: CASSLGTGRETQYF
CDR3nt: TGTGCCAGCAGTTTAGGGACAGGGCGTGAGACCCAGTACTTC

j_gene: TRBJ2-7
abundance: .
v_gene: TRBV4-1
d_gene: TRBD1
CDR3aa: CASSQSTTGTGIPYEQYF
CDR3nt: TGCGCCAGCAGCCAATCCACAACCGGGACAGGGATTCCCTACGAGCAGTACTTC

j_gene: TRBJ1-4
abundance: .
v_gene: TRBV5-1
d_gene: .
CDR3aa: CASSTGRVAEKLFF
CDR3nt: TGCGCCAGCAGCACGGGGAGGGTGGCTGAAAAACTGTTTTTT

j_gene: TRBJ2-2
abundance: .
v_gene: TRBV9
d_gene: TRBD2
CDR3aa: CASSVMSGGPTGELFF
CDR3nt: TGTGCCAGCAGCGTAATGTCGGGAGGGCCGACCGGGGAGCTGTTTTTT

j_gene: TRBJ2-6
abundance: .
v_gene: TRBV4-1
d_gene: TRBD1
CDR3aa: CASRKPGQLPSGANVLTF
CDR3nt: TGCGCCAGCAGAAAACCGGGACAGCTTCCCTCTGGGGCCAACGTCCTGACTTTC

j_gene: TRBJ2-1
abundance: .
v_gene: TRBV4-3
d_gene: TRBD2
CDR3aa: CASSQDTSGTDDEQFF
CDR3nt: TGCGCCAGCAGCCAAGACACTAGCGGGACGGATGATGAGCAGTTCTTC